Shown below are 19 T cell receptor beta chains from a single sample sequenced in a study of T cells in Graves' hyperthyroidism and ophthalmopathy. RNA transcripts provided the source from which TCR beta CDR3 regions were amplified. First-round RT-PCR targeting the TCR CDR3 was performed with the HTBI primer set. Via MiXCR, TCRdb re-called the multiplex PCR reads, giving one row per CDR3 protein. Counted here are some 600,000 distinct CDR3 sequences, approximately 15% occurring once; the ten biggest clones make up approximately 5.7%. The specimen was blood. These receptors all stem from a woman between 25 and 40 years old with Graves' hyperthyroidism that later progressed to Graves' ophthalmopathy.

This clonotype has a handful of counts. V is TRBV19 and J is TRBJ2-7; D might be TRBD1 (6 bases). This CDR3 spans 13 amino acids. CDR1 and CDR2 (germline): LNHDA, SQIVND (reference sequence). The V end lost 3 bases, the J end lost 7 bases, and 13 bases lay between the germline ends. This CDR3 is CASSISGAIEQYF. DNA of the CDR3: TGTGCCAGTAGTATTTCAGGGGCGATTGAGCAGTACTTC.

The table lists this clonotype with many counts. The chain is built from TRBV20-1 and TRBJ1-6, with D perhaps TRBD1 (6 bases). The V gene's germline CDR1 is DFQATT and CDR2 SNEGSKA (reference sequence). V gave up 4 bases and J gave up 6 bases, with 13 bases separating them. CDR3 length: 14 amino acids. In DNA, the CDR3 is TGCAGTGCTAAACAGGGCCCTGTTAATTCACCCCTCCACTTT. It yields the protein CSAKQGPVNSPLHF.

This clonotype was detected many times. The chain links TRBV7-3 to TRBJ2-2, with D perhaps given as TRBD1 or TRBD2 (5 bases each). This CDR3 has 15 amino acids. Germline CDR1 and CDR2: SGHTA and FQGTGA. Trimming took 4 bases from V and 5 from J, leaving 14 bases between them. The CDR3: CASSSVGTATGELFF. The DNA for the CDR3 is TGTGCCAGCAGCTCAGTAGGGACGGCAACCGGGGAGCTGTTTTTT.

This clonotype was counted at least ten times. The chain has TRBV28 and TRBJ2-7; no reliable D call. From germline, CDR1 is MDHEN and CDR2 SYDVKM. The CDR3 is made up of 12 amino acids. Trimming took 3 bases from V and 7 from J, leaving 10 bases between them. The CDR3 sequence: CASSFGPREQYF. DNA of the CDR3: TGTGCCAGCAGTTTCGGCCCGAGGGAGCAGTACTTC.

This clonotype was detected only a few times. The V call is TRBV30, the J call TRBJ2-7; D remains unclear. The CDR3 sequence is 14 residues long. V lost 3 bases and J 2 bases, leaving 14 bases between the germline ends. Germline V gene lookup returns CDR1 GTSNPN and CDR2 SVGIG (reference sequence). In DNA form, the CDR3 reads TGTGCCTGGAGAGATGCGAGAAGTCCCTACGAGCAGTACTTC. Translating it yields CAWRDARSPYEQYF.

In its sample, this clonotype was seen a few times. The J gene is TRBJ1-1, the V gene TRBV10-2; TRBD1 might be the D (5 bases). Trimming stripped 0 bases from V and 3 bases from J, with 8 bases between. Germline V gives CDR1 WSHSY, CDR2 SAAADI. This CDR3 has 14 residues. The CDR3 sequence is CASSESMGDTEAFF. The CDR3 DNA reads as TGCGCCAGCAGTGAGTCCATGGGGGACACTGAAGCTTTCTTT.

This clonotype was counted at least ten times. This rearrangement joins TRBV30 to TRBJ2-1; tentatively, D is TRBD2 (6 bases). Germline CDR1 is GTSNPN and CDR2 is SVGIG (reference sequence). CDR3 length equals 13 residues. Trimming pared 4 bases from V and 7 bases from J, leaving 14 bases between. The CDR3 is CAWTGGVGNEQFF. In DNA form, the CDR3 reads TGTGCCTGGACTGGCGGGGTCGGAAATGAGCAGTTCTTC.

In its sample, this clonotype was seen once. A read error may account for a junction end that differs from germline. J is TRBJ2-2 and V is TRBV19, with 9 bases matching TRBD2. The CDR3 is 15 residues long. Germline V CDR1 and CDR2: LNHDA, SQIVND (reference sequence). DNA of the CDR3: TGTGCCAGTAGGCTTCTAGCGGGAACTGCCGGGGAGCTGCTTTTT. Translation gives CASRLLAGTAGELLF.

V usage is TRBV12-3 or TRBV12-4 and J usage is TRBJ2-1; 14 bases match TRBD2. The CDR3 totals 16 residues. J lost 10 bases, V lost 2 bases, and 7 bases had no gene match. In DNA, the CDR3 is TGTGCCAGCAGTTTAAATCCGGGACTAGCGGGAGTGGAGCAGTTCTTC. Its translation is CASSLNPGLAGVEQFF.

This rearrangement joins TRBV20-1 to TRBJ2-1; 15 bases align to TRBD2. This CDR3 is built from 13 residues. CDR1 is DFQATT and CDR2 is SNEGSKA in the germline V gene (reference sequence). The ends lost 7 bases at V and 7 bases at J; junction bases unmatched: 2. The chain's CDR3 is CSGGTSGRNEQFF. The CDR3 bases are TGCAGTGGCGGGACTAGCGGGAGGAATGAGCAGTTCTTC.

This clonotype was observed many times. CDR3 residues: CASSLSGGAGYGYTF. The CDR3 bases are TGTGCCAGCAGTTTATCAGGGGGCGCCGGCTATGGCTACACCTTC. V gene TRBV27 combines with J gene TRBJ1-2; 7 bases agree with TRBD1. The CDR3 consists of 15 residues. Germline assignment: CDR1 MNHEY and CDR2 SMNVEV (reference sequence). The junction had 5 bases not matched to a gene; V was cut back by 0 bases and J by 4 bases.

The rearrangement joins TRBV28 to TRBJ2-3; no clear D. Trimming left V 9 bases short and J 2 bases short, with 9 bases between. Germline loops: CDR1 MDHEN, CDR2 SYDVKM. This CDR3 region has 12 residues. This chain's CDR3 is CASAQYTDTQYF. As DNA, the CDR3 is TGTGCCAGTGCCCAGTACACAGATACGCAGTATTTT.

The chain employs TRBV6-2 or TRBV6-3 and TRBJ2-1, with a weak D call TRBD2 (6 bases). CDR3 size: 11 residues. From germline, CDR1 is MNHEY and CDR2 SVGEGT. V was clipped by 5 bases and J by 12 bases, with 11 bases between them. The CDR3 coding sequence is TGTGCCAGCAGTATTAGGGGAGGGCAGTTCTTC. It encodes CASSIRGGQFF.

This clonotype was seen only once. CDR3 region: CASSLGFEAVVSEAFF. The CDR3 DNA sequence: TGTGCCAGCAGCTTAGGGTTCGAGGCGGTCGTCTCTGAAGCTTTCTTT. The V call is TRBV7-2, the J call TRBJ1-1; D gene unclear. V was pared by 1 base and J by 6 bases, with 18 bases between. This CDR3 is built from 16 residues. Germline values: CDR1 SGHTA, CDR2 FQGNSA.

In its sample, this clonotype was seen many times. V and J are TRBV25-1 and TRBJ1-1; 7 nucleotides line up with TRBD1. The CDR3 has 14 amino acids. The junction had 4 bases not matched to a gene; V was cut back by 2 bases and J by 4 bases. The V gene's germline CDR1 is MGHDK and CDR2 SYGVNS. The CDR3 sequence is CASSEPGQSTEAFF. CDR3 sequence (DNA): TGTGCCAGCAGTGAACCGGGACAGAGCACTGAAGCTTTCTTT.

This clonotype appeared many times. This chain connects TRBV7-2 to TRBJ2-7; D gene ambiguous. The CDR3 runs to 13 residues. The V and J ends lost 5 bases and 0 bases respectively, with 8 bases between them. CDR1 SGHTA and CDR2 FQGNSA come from the germline V gene. The CDR3 DNA sequence: TGTGCCAGCAGCCAATGGAACTCCTACGAGCAGTACTTC. Amino acids: CASSQWNSYEQYF.

This clonotype has a count of ten or more. The V gene is TRBV10-3, the J gene TRBJ2-7; tentatively, D is TRBD1 (6 bases). The CDR3 loop spans 13 amino acids. The germline V gene has CDR1 ENHRY and CDR2 SYGVKD. V lost 4 bases and J lost 1, with 8 bases in between. CDR3 region: CAISVDSSYEQYF. The CDR3 DNA reads as TGTGCCATCAGTGTGGACAGTTCCTACGAGCAGTACTTC.

This clonotype was detected many times. The chain uses TRBV6-5 and TRBJ2-7; 9 bases agree with TRBD1. V gave up 2 bases and J gave up 8 bases; unmatched junction bases: 4. CDR1 is MNHEY, CDR2 SVGAGI, per germline. This CDR3 spans 13 amino acids. This chain's CDR3 is CASSYQGQGKQYF. In DNA, the CDR3 is TGTGCCAGCAGTTACCAGGGACAGGGAAAGCAGTACTTC.

This clonotype was detected ten times or more. This chain connects TRBV20-1 to TRBJ2-1, with D perhaps matching TRBD1 (6 bases). This CDR3 region has 15 residues. Trimming shortened V by 0 bases and J by 2 bases, and 11 bases separated the two germline ends. The V gene's germline CDR1 is DFQATT and CDR2 SNEGSKA (reference sequence). CDR3: CSARDRQGPYNEQFF. The CDR3 DNA follows: TGCAGTGCTAGAGATCGCCAGGGGCCCTACAATGAGCAGTTCTTC.